One sample yielded the 26 T cell receptor beta chains listed below, sequenced in a study of T-cell reconstitution after alpha-beta-depleted transplantation in children. It was with unique molecular identifiers that the TCRbeta library was prepared. One entry per CDR3 protein, called by TCRdb with MiXCR from the PCR reads. The repertoire consists of about 200,000 distinct CDR3 sequences, with 6.3% occurring once and the leading ten covering roughly 4.8%. This specimen consisted of PBMCs, obtained before TCRalphabeta/CD19-depleted stem cell transplant. Receptor source: a girl less than two years old with combined immunodeficiency, due to receive a stem cell transplant.

In its sample, this clonotype was seen a few times. The DNA of the CDR3 is TGTGCCAGCAGTTTTCCCGGACAGGGCCATCTTCATGGCTACACCTTC. Residues: CASSFPGQGHLHGYTF. V and J are TRBV12-3 or TRBV12-4 and TRBJ1-2; 8 bases fit TRBD1. With V trimmed by 3 bases and J by 6 bases, 12 bases remained unmatched. This CDR3 spans 16 amino acids.

This clonotype was recorded at least ten times. This chain connects TRBV27 to TRBJ2-7, with D perhaps matching TRBD1 or TRBD2 (5 bases each). Per germline, CDR1 MNHEY and CDR2 SMNVEV (reference sequence). The ends were cut back, 6 bases at V and 2 bases at J, with 11 bases in the middle. The CDR3 contains 13 residues. The CDR3 DNA reads TGTGCCAGCAGCGGGACGCCTACCTACGAGCAGTACTTC. It is translated as CASSGTPTYEQYF.

The table lists this clonotype with many counts. J is TRBJ2-4 and V is TRBV9, with D possibly matching TRBD2 (5 bases). This CDR3 comprises 20 residues. Looked up from germline, CDR1 is SGDLS and CDR2 is YYNGEE. Trimming took 1 base from V and 3 from J, leaving 26 bases between them. CDR3 nucleotide sequence: TGTGCCAGCAGCGTACCGGTCCAACAGATTAGAGGGTTGCACAAAAACATTCAGTACTTC. Residues: CASSVPVQQIRGLHKNIQYF.

This clonotype came up many times. The V and J genes are TRBV12-3 or TRBV12-4 and TRBJ2-3; no clear D gene. V shed 4 bases and J shed 5 bases, with 13 bases lying between them. This CDR3 has 14 residues. The CDR3 region is CASSWAGVGDTQYF. CDR3 in DNA: TGTGCCAGCAGTTGGGCTGGGGTCGGAGATACGCAGTATTTT.

This clonotype occurred many times. The genes are TRBV4-2 and TRBJ2-7; D is perhaps TRBD2 (6 bases). Looked up from germline, CDR1 is LGHNA and CDR2 is YNFKEQ. The ends were cut back, 4 bases at V and 4 bases at J, with 17 bases in the middle. This CDR3 is built from 15 residues. The CDR3 protein is CASSPETLAVYEQYF. CDR3 nucleotide sequence: TGTGCCAGCAGCCCGGAAACACTAGCAGTGTACGAGCAGTACTTC.

This clonotype showed up many times. This chain connects TRBV20-1 to TRBJ2-5; the D is unclear. The germline CDR1 and CDR2 sequences are DFQATT and SNEGSKA (reference sequence). CDR3 length: 13 residues. V was shortened by 0 bases and J by 2 bases, with 7 bases between the two germline ends. CDR3 region: CSARDLPQETQYF. CDR3 nucleotide sequence: TGCAGTGCTAGAGACCTACCACAAGAGACCCAGTACTTC.

This clonotype occurred many times. V is TRBV20-1 and J is TRBJ2-1; a possible D gene is TRBD1 (6 bases). V was shortened by 5 bases and J by 0 bases, with 11 bases between the two germline ends. The germline V gene has CDR1 DFQATT and CDR2 SNEGSKA (reference sequence). This CDR3 is built from 14 residues. The CDR3 coding sequence is TGCAGTGCTGCAGGGGCCCTCTCCTACAATGAGCAGTTCTTC. Amino acid sequence: CSAAGALSYNEQFF.

This clonotype showed up many times. The chain recombines TRBV29-1 with TRBJ2-7; D is tentatively TRBD1 or TRBD2 (6 bases each). CDR1 and CDR2 (germline): SQVTM, ANQGSEA. The V end lost 6 bases, the J end lost 3 bases, and 9 bases lay between the germline ends. This CDR3 comprises 11 residues. The CDR3 spells CSVEGDYEQYF. The CDR3 DNA sequence: TGCAGCGTGGAGGGGGACTACGAGCAGTACTTC.

This clonotype was counted at least ten times. The chain is built from TRBV20-1 and TRBJ2-5; TRBD1 matches 8 bases. The junction had 8 bases not matched to a gene; V was cut back by 6 bases and J by 2 bases. The CDR3 has 14 amino acids. Germline-derived CDR1 and CDR2 are DFQATT and SNEGSKA (reference sequence). CDR3 nucleotide sequence: TGCAGTGCCGCAGGGGGCGGGGCTCAAGAGACCCAGTACTTC. Translation gives CSAAGGGAQETQYF.

This clonotype was counted at least ten times. Here the CDR3 DNA reads TGTGCCAGCAGCCCCGGGGCTAACACTGAAGCTTTCTTT. This gives the protein CASSPGANTEAFF. The chain joins TRBV5-6 to TRBJ1-1, with D possibly matching TRBD1 (5 bases). Germline CDR1 reads SGHDT; CDR2 reads YYEEEE. V was cut by 4 bases and J by 2 bases, with 9 bases left in between. The CDR3 sequence is 13 residues long.

This chain links TRBV18 with TRBJ1-2; D gene uncertain. The CDR3 totals 15 residues. V lost 5 bases and J lost 1, with 14 bases in between. CDR1 is KGHSH, CDR2 LQKENI, per germline. The CDR3, as DNA: TGTGCCAGCTCAGTCGGCATATACGTTAACTATGGCTACACCTTC. Translation gives CASSVGIYVNYGYTF.

This clonotype was picked up many times. The rearrangement links TRBV12-3 or TRBV12-4 to TRBJ2-1; a weak D match, TRBD2 (6 bases). CDR3 length: 12 residues. V lost 6 bases to trimming and J lost 9 bases, with 12 bases between them. The DNA of the CDR3 is TGTGCCAGCAGCCCCTCTAGCGTTGAGCAGTTCTTC. Translated, it gives CASSPSSVEQFF.

The chain recombines TRBV28 with TRBJ2-7; 9 bases map to TRBD1. This CDR3 is built from 14 residues. Trimming took 5 bases from V and 3 from J; bases not matched to a gene: 5. Germline V lookup: CDR1 MDHEN, CDR2 SYDVKM. CDR3 residues: CASSAGTGIYEQYF. The DNA for the CDR3 is TGTGCCAGCAGTGCCGGGACAGGGATCTACGAGCAGTACTTC.

There are many counts of this clonotype. J is TRBJ2-1 and V is TRBV4-2; a weak D match, TRBD2 (6 bases). With 6 bases removed from V and 4 bases from J, the gap between germline ends came to 19 bases. Germline values: CDR1 LGHNA, CDR2 YNFKEQ. There are 16 residues in the CDR3. CDR3 protein: CASRLSWGDRYNEQFF. CDR3 nucleotides: TGTGCCAGCAGACTCAGTTGGGGGGATCGATACAATGAGCAGTTCTTC.

This clonotype was observed a few times. V gene TRBV5-5 combines with J gene TRBJ2-1, with D unclear. V gave up 6 bases and J gave up 0 bases, with 13 bases separating them. The germline CDR1 and CDR2 sequences are SGHKS and YYEKEE (reference sequence). This CDR3 has 15 residues. The CDR3 coding sequence is TGTGCCAGCATCATCGATGCGAGCTCCTACAATGAGCAGTTCTTC. Translated, it gives CASIIDASSYNEQFF.

This clonotype was detected ten times or more. V gene TRBV20-1 combines with J gene TRBJ2-3; 13 bases are shared with TRBD2. Germline V lookup: CDR1 DFQATT, CDR2 SNEGSKA (reference sequence). This CDR3 has 15 amino acids. Germline trimming cut 3 bases from V and 5 bases from J; bases unmatched to any gene: 5. The CDR3 nucleotides read TGCAGTGCTAGGGGGGGACTAGCGGGAAAAGATACGCAGTATTTT. It specifies CSARGGLAGKDTQYF.

At least ten counts were recorded for this clonotype. The CDR3 DNA reads TGTGCCAGCAGCCAAGGACAGGCCGTTAATGAAAAACTGTTTTTT. It codes for CASSQGQAVNEKLFF. The J gene is TRBJ1-4, the V gene TRBV4-2; D is possibly TRBD1 (6 bases). Germline assignment: CDR1 LGHNA and CDR2 YNFKEQ. The CDR3 consists of 15 residues. Trimming left V 1 base short and J 4 bases short, with 10 bases between.

At least ten counts were recorded for this clonotype. This rearrangement joins TRBV20-1 to TRBJ1-5; no firm D call. Germline V gives CDR1 DFQATT, CDR2 SNEGSKA (reference sequence). This CDR3 is built from 13 residues. The V end lost 7 bases, the J end lost 3 bases, and 13 bases lay between the germline ends. CDR3 nucleotide sequence: TGCAGTGTGAAAGGCCAACACAATCAGCCCCAGCATTTT. This gives the protein CSVKGQHNQPQHF.

This clonotype has only a few counts. This rearrangement joins TRBV7-9 to TRBJ2-7; D is ambiguous. CDR1 and CDR2 (germline): SEHNR, FQNEAQ (reference sequence). V lost 4 bases, J lost 2 bases, and 9 bases lay in between. The CDR3 extends over 13 amino acids. The CDR3: CASSSYSTYEQYF. The CDR3 DNA follows: TGTGCCAGCAGCTCTTACAGTACCTACGAGCAGTACTTC.

This clonotype was observed at least ten times. J is TRBJ2-7 and V is TRBV28; 9 nucleotides match TRBD2. In germline, CDR1 is MDHEN, CDR2 SYDVKM. CDR3 length equals 15 residues. The V segment lost 6 bases and the J segment 5 bases; nucleotides outside the gene matches: 11. This chain's CDR3 is CASSPIAGVGDEQYF. The CDR3 DNA reads TGTGCCAGCAGCCCCATAGCGGGAGTCGGGGACGAGCAGTACTTC. The full variable domain, its missing parts supplied by reference TRBV28 and TRBJ2-7, is DVKVTQSSRYLVKRTGEKVFLECVQDMDHENMFWYRQDPGLGLRLIYFSYDVKMKEKGDIPEGYSVSREKKERFSLILESASTNQTSMYLCASSPIAGVGDEQYFGPGTRLTVT.

This clonotype was observed many times. The chain joins TRBV20-1 to TRBJ2-5; D gene ambiguous. CDR1 DFQATT and CDR2 SNEGSKA come from the germline V gene (reference sequence). This CDR3 is built from 11 residues. V dropped 0 bases and J dropped 3 bases, with 2 bases sitting between them. The CDR3: CSAREEETQYF. In DNA, the CDR3 is TGCAGTGCTAGAGAAGAAGAGACCCAGTACTTC.

This clonotype was recorded many times. The V call is TRBV4-3, the J call TRBJ2-1; D is unresolved. Trimming shortened V by 5 bases and J by 7 bases, and 9 bases separated the two germline ends. CDR1 LGHNA and CDR2 YSLEER come from the germline V gene. The CDR3 extends over 12 amino acids. CDR3 residues: CASSNGLNEQFF. CDR3 bases: TGCGCCAGCAGCAACGGTTTGAATGAGCAGTTCTTC.

This clonotype was seen many times. CDR3 residues: CASSRPSGNEQFF. In DNA form, the CDR3 reads TGCGCCAGCAGCCGCCCTAGTGGAAATGAGCAGTTCTTC. The J gene is TRBJ2-1, the V gene TRBV4-3; D is ambiguous. There are 13 residues in the CDR3. V was clipped by 4 bases and J by 7 bases, with 11 bases between them. Germline CDR1 is LGHNA and CDR2 is YSLEER.

This clonotype was seen repeatedly, ten times or more. V and J are TRBV6-5 and TRBJ1-5, with D perhaps matching TRBD1 (6 bases). The germline V gene has CDR1 MNHEY and CDR2 SVGAGI. V gave up 2 bases and J gave up 11 bases, with 19 bases separating them. The CDR3 contains 15 residues. The CDR3: CASSYRGMGERSQHF. DNA of the CDR3: TGTGCCAGCAGTTACAGGGGGATGGGGGAGAGGTCCCAGCATTTT.

This clonotype was observed at least ten times. The CDR3, as DNA: TGTGCCAGCAGTGAGTGGTGGAGCAATCAGCCCCAGCATTTT. It is translated as CASSEWWSNQPQHF. The chain employs TRBV25-1 and TRBJ1-5, with D unclear. V was cut by 3 bases and J by 1 base, with 7 bases left in between. Germline CDR1 and CDR2: MGHDK and SYGVNS. The CDR3 contains 14 residues. Supplemented by reference TRBV25-1 and TRBJ1-5, the full variable domain reads EADIYQTPRYLVIGTGKKITLECSQTMGHDKMYWYQQDPGMELHLIHYSYGVNSTEKGDLSSESTVSRIRTEHFPLTLESARPSHTSQYLCASSEWWSNQPQHFGDGTRLSIL.

The CDR3 DNA is TGTGCCAGCAATGAGCGGGGGCCCAAGCCAACCTACAATGAGCAGTTCTTC. Protein sequence: CASNERGPKPTYNEQFF. This chain links TRBV2 with TRBJ2-1; 8 positions match TRBD2. CDR3 length: 17 residues. Germline V lookup: CDR1 SNHLY, CDR2 FYNNEI. With 7 bases clipped from V and 2 bases from J, the junction kept 13 bases outside the gene matches.